Reported below is one TCR beta chain. Its target is not known. Germline-derived CDR1 and CDR2 are SGHTA and FQGNSA. This CDR3 has 11 amino acids. The V end lost 6 bases, the J end lost 7 bases, and 7 bases lay between the germline ends. Using immunoSEQ multiplex PCR, the repertoire was profiled, and TCRdb retains in-frame clones only, with some absent. This sample has about 45,000 clones, with 85% found just once. The record originates from a study of lymphopenia after photon versus proton radiotherapy. General study results and limits: Relative stability marked proton patients; photon patients lost diversity and naive cells. Only patients who died were analyzed for survival; proton advantage is unproven.

The TCR originated in a man aged 35 to 55 with gastric cancer. V and J are TRBV7-2 and TRBJ2-1; the D is unclear. The sample was peripheral blood, taken from a patient treated with photon-based radiotherapy. CDR3 sequence reads: CASSGGNEQFF. In DNA, the CDR3 is TGTGCCAGCAGTGGTGGGAATGAGCAGTTCTTC. The full variable domain, rest sourced from reference TRBV7-2 and TRBJ2-1, is GAGVSQSPSNKVTEKGKDVELRCDPISGHTALYWYRQSLGQGLEFLIYFQGNSAPDKSGLPSDRFSAERTGGSVSTLTIQRTQQEDSAVYLCASSGGNEQFFGPGTRLTVL.